Ten or more counts support the clone carrying this T cell receptor (beta chain). What it binds is not known. The data originate from a study of T-cell reconstitution after alpha-beta-depleted transplantation in children. Notes on the study in general: Some patients owed their high day-60 TCRbeta diversity to surviving recipient T cells and thymic progenitors. Reportedly, only several hundred clones from non-depleted graft cells drove alpha-beta T-cell counts at about two months. Newly generated T cells supplied most T-cell counts and diversity one year post-transplant.

CDR3 length: 14 amino acids. V shed 3 bases, J shed 8 bases, and the junction held 2 bases outside the gene matches. CDR1 is SGHRS and CDR2 is YFSETQ in the germline V gene. For TCRbeta, the library was prepared with unique molecular identifiers. TCRdb ran MiXCR on the PCR reads and lists one entry per CDR3 protein. The table has a few hundred thousand distinct CDR3 sequences, around 13% seen once. This sequence originates from a male patient under 18 who had a stem cell transplant for acute myeloid leukemia, so the T cells may come from the graft donor. The gene calls are TRBV5-1 and TRBJ2-1; 13 bases align to TRBD2. Sample: PBMCs, mostly from graft donor cells, taken 360 days after TCRalphabeta/CD19-depleted stem cell transplant. The CDR3 sequence: CASSSGLAGHEQFF. For the CDR3, the DNA is TGCGCCAGCAGCTCGGGACTAGCGGGACATGAGCAGTTCTTC. The whole variable domain, filled in from reference TRBV5-1 and TRBJ2-1, reads KAGVTQTPRYLIKTRGQQVTLSCSPISGHRSVSWYQQTPGQGLQFLFEYFSETQRNKGNFPGRFSGRQFSNSRSEMNVSTLELGDSALYLCASSSGLAGHEQFFGPGTRLTVL.